The sequence of this T cell receptor beta chain was determined in a study of blood T cell repertoires in COVID-19. For the study at large: Sites across the United States, Italy and Spain contributed samples from acute and convalescent COVID-19. PBMCs, B-cell-depleted T cells, or T cells were the source of the cDNA or gDNA that made up the material.

In the study's own analysis: Nucleated cell number was recorded as an estimate derived from reference gene primer amplification. Clones were read by immunoSEQ multiplex PCR, and TCRdb kept only the in-frame ones, dropping some. V, J and clone size reflect that table, while D and trimming were determined from the DNA. The sample lists about 370,000 clones, 90% occurring once. This clone was observed a few times. V was pared by 0 bases and J by 3 bases, with 10 bases between. The CDR3 spans 14 residues. Germline V CDR1 and CDR2: SGDLS, YYNGEE. This TCR came from a man aged 18-30 years with active or convalescent COVID-19. Source material: peripheral blood. V gene TRBV9 combines with J gene TRBJ2-7, with D hard to call. This CDR3 reads CASSVDRLNYEQYF. The CDR3 bases are TGTGCCAGCAGCGTAGACCGACTCAACTACGAGCAGTACTTC.